These 18 T cell receptor beta chains came from one sample sequenced in a study of radiotherapy plus CTLA-4 blockade in lung cancer. The protocol was immunoSEQ multiplex PCR, while the TCRdb copy is restricted to in-frame clones and leaves out a portion. The sample includes some 92,000 clones, about 81% of them seen just once. The specimen comprised peripheral blood, sampled from a patient treated with radiotherapy plus ipilimumab. The receptors were gathered from a human donor with non-small cell lung cancer who had a partial response to radiotherapy plus ipilimumab.

The chain has TRBV7-8 and TRBJ1-1, with 8 bases identical to TRBD1. The CDR3 is 14 residues long. Germline-derived CDR1 and CDR2 are SGHVS and FQNEAQ. The ends lost 4 bases at V and 3 bases at J; junction bases unmatched: 4. CDR3 amino acids: CASSWGQADTEAFF. As DNA, the CDR3 is TGTGCCAGCAGCTGGGGACAGGCGGACACTGAAGCTTTCTTT.

V usage is TRBV5-1 and J usage is TRBJ2-5; 10 positions match TRBD1. Germline assignment: CDR1 SGHRS and CDR2 YFSETQ. The length of the CDR3 is 17 residues. Trimming removed 0 bases from V and 5 bases from J; junction bases left unmatched: 10. CDR3 nucleotides: TGCGCCAGCAGCTTGGATAAGGGGACAGGGGAACCGGAGACCCAGTACTTC. Encoded protein: CASSLDKGTGEPETQYF.

The chain joins TRBV27 to TRBJ1-1, with TRBD1 matching over 7 bases. The length of the CDR3 is 13 residues. J gave up 4 bases and V 5 bases, and 4 bases lay outside the gene matches. The germline CDR1 and CDR2 sequences are MNHEY and SMNVEV (reference sequence). CDR3 nucleotide sequence: TGTGCCAGCAGTCAGACAGGGTTCACTGAAGCTTTCTTT. This sequence encodes CASSQTGFTEAFF.

V is TRBV5-1 and J is TRBJ2-1, with D possibly matching TRBD2 (6 bases). V was shortened by 0 bases and J by 0 bases, with 10 bases between the two germline ends. The germline CDR1 and CDR2 sequences are SGHRS and YFSETQ. CDR3 length: 16 residues. CDR3 nucleotide sequence: TGCGCCAGCAGCTTGGAGGCGGGGATCTCCTACAATGAGCAGTTCTTC. Amino acids: CASSLEAGISYNEQFF.

This chain connects TRBV5-4 to TRBJ2-5; 8 bases align to TRBD1. The germline V gene encodes CDR1 SGHNT and CDR2 YYREEE (reference sequence). This CDR3 has 14 amino acids. V dropped 2 bases and J dropped 5; count of bases not matched to a gene: 5. Written as DNA, the CDR3 is TGTGCCAGCAGCTTATCGACAGGGGTGGAGACCCAGTACTTC. Amino acid sequence: CASSLSTGVETQYF.

This clone was picked up a small number of times. The chain is built from TRBV2 and TRBJ1-5; D remains ambiguous. This CDR3 is 14 amino acids long. The germline V and J ends were trimmed by 1 base and 7 bases, with 11 bases remaining between them. CDR1 is SNHLY and CDR2 is FYNNEI in the germline V gene. The CDR3 reads CASSEVNSFQPQHF. DNA of the CDR3: TGTGCCAGCAGTGAAGTAAATAGTTTCCAGCCCCAGCATTTT.

The rearrangement links TRBV5-1 to TRBJ2-5; weak D call: TRBD1 (6 bases). The germline V gene encodes CDR1 SGHRS and CDR2 YFSETQ. Trimming removed 4 bases from V and 2 bases from J, with 12 bases in between. The CDR3 loop spans 14 amino acids. The CDR3 is CASSLGQTQETQYF. The CDR3 coding sequence is TGCGCCAGCAGCCTGGGACAAACACAAGAGACCCAGTACTTC.

This clone was observed once. The chain joins TRBV5-1 to TRBJ1-6, with 7 bases lining up with TRBD1. Germline values: CDR1 SGHRS, CDR2 YFSETQ. This CDR3 contains 15 residues. Trimming cost V 2 bases and J 5 bases; bases outside gene matches: 4. CDR3 sequence (DNA): TGCGCCAGCAGCTTCGGGACAGCAGATAATTCACCCCTCCACTTT. Translating it yields CASSFGTADNSPLHF.

In regard to this clone: This is likely a read error, given that the CDR3 carries no conserved phenylalanine or tryptophan at its end. The DNA is omitted, as the CDR3 cannot be located on it reliably, and the CDR3 follows TCRdb's listing. The chain couples TRBV11-2 to TRBJ1-2; TRBD1 is the table's D call and was not checked against the DNA. CDR1 is SGHAT, CDR2 FQNNGV, per germline. The CDR3 totals 17 residues, both ends included. This chain's CDR3 is CASSTWDRDDAGESIMV.

The rearrangement links TRBV9 to TRBJ2-5; TRBD2 matches 8 bases. Trimming took 0 bases from V and 1 from J; bases not matched to a gene: 8. The CDR3 covers 17 residues. Per the germline V gene, CDR1 is SGDLS and CDR2 is YYNGEE. The DNA for the CDR3 is TGTGCCAGCAGCGTAGGAGGGATAGCGGGACTCCAAGAGACCCAGTACTTC. Translating it yields CASSVGGIAGLQETQYF.

The chain joins TRBV5-4 to TRBJ1-1; 8 nucleotides agree with TRBD1. The CDR3 has 14 residues. CDR1 and CDR2 from the germline V gene are SGHNT and YYREEE (reference sequence). The V and J ends lost 4 bases and 2 bases, in that order; junction bases with no gene match: 4. The CDR3 spells CASSETGGNTEAFF. The CDR3 region has the DNA TGTGCCAGCAGCGAAACAGGGGGAAACACTGAAGCTTTCTTT.

This clone appeared a few times. J is TRBJ2-5 and V is TRBV4-2; D is possibly TRBD1 (7 bases). The ends were cut back, 4 bases at V and 7 bases at J, with 19 bases in the middle. The germline V gene has CDR1 LGHNA and CDR2 YNFKEQ. The CDR3 runs to 15 residues. In DNA, the CDR3 is TGTGCCAGCAGCCCTAGAGGAGGGGGCGCGAGGACCCAGTACTTC. This translates into CASSPRGGGARTQYF.

The J gene is TRBJ2-7, the V gene TRBV5-1; perhaps TRBD1 as D (6 bases). The CDR3 consists of 14 residues. Trimming cost V 5 bases and J 0 bases, with 12 bases left between them. The germline gives CDR1 SGHRS, CDR2 YFSETQ. CDR3 loop: CASRGQDSSYEQYF. The CDR3 region has the DNA TGCGCCAGCAGGGGACAAGACAGCTCCTACGAGCAGTACTTC.

The gene calls are TRBV5-4 and TRBJ2-3; no firm D call. V gave up 4 bases and J gave up 4 bases, with 16 bases separating them. Germline CDR1 and CDR2: SGHNT and YYREEE (reference sequence). There are 15 residues in the CDR3. CDR3 loop: CASSPLGFSPDTQYF. The CDR3 DNA sequence: TGTGCCAGCAGCCCCCTCGGGTTCAGTCCAGATACGCAGTATTTT. The whole variable domain, filled in from reference TRBV5-4 and TRBJ2-3, reads ETGVTQSPTHLIKTRGQQVTLRCSSQSGHNTVSWYQQALGQGPQFIFQYYREEENGRGNFPPRFSGLQFPNYSSELNVNALELDDSALYLCASSPLGFSPDTQYFGPGTRLTVL.

The V call is TRBV28, the J call TRBJ2-2; D is possibly TRBD1 (6 bases). The CDR3 sequence is 16 residues long. Trimming shortened V by 4 bases and J by 9 bases, and 21 bases separated the two germline ends. CDR1 and CDR2 from the germline V gene are MDHEN and SYDVKM. CDR3 nucleotides: TGTGCCAGCAGTTCCGGTCATTCCACAGGGTTACGGGAGCTGTTTTTT. The encoded protein is CASSSGHSTGLRELFF.

For the CDR3, the DNA is TGTGCCAGCAGCCTCAGGGGGCCGAACACTGAAGCTTTCTTT. This sequence encodes CASSLRGPNTEAFF. The chain has TRBV7-6 and TRBJ1-1, with TRBD1 matching over 8 bases. V dropped 5 bases and J dropped 1; count of bases not matched to a gene: 3. This CDR3 has 14 residues. Per the germline V gene, CDR1 is SGHVS and CDR2 is FNYEAQ.

This clone turned up a few times. The chain couples TRBV5-6 to TRBJ2-3; 8 bases fit TRBD1. V was clipped by 4 bases and J by 6 bases; unmatched bases: 4. Per germline, CDR1 SGHDT and CDR2 YYEEEE. CDR3 length equals 13 residues. The CDR3 DNA is TGTGCCAGCAGCAACAGGGGGAGGGATACGCAGTATTTT. This gives the protein CASSNRGRDTQYF. The full variable domain, in which reference TRBV5-6 and TRBJ2-3 provide the parts outside the CDR3, is DAGVTQSPTHLIKTRGQQVTLRCSPKSGHDTVSWYQQALGQGPQFIFQYYEEEERQRGNFPDRFSGHQFPNYSSELNVNALLLGDSALYLCASSNRGRDTQYFGPGTRLTVL.

This clone was recorded a few times. This chain connects TRBV19 to TRBJ2-7, with TRBD2 matching 9 bases. Germline CDR1 reads LNHDA; CDR2 reads SQIVND (reference sequence). The junction had 10 bases not matched to a gene; V was cut back by 3 bases and J by 4 bases. This CDR3 has 16 amino acids. The CDR3 DNA reads as TGTGCCAGTAGTATGCAACTAGCGGGTGGAGCTTACGAGCAGTACTTC. Translating it yields CASSMQLAGGAYEQYF.